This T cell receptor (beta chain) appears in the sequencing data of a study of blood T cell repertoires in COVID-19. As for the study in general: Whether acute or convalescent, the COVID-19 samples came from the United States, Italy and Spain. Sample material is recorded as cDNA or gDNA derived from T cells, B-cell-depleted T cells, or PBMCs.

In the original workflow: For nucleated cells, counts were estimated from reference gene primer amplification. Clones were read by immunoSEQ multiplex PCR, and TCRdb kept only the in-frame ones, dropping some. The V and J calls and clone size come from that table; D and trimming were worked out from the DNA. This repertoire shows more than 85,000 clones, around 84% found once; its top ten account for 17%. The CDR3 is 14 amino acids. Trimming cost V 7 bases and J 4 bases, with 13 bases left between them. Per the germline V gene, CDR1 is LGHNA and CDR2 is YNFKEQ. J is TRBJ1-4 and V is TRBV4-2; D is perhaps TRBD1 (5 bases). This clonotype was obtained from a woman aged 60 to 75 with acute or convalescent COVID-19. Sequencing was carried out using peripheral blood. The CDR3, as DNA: TGTGCCAGCACCTCGGCGGGGGGTAATGAAAAACTGTTTTTT. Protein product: CASTSAGGNEKLFF.